This T cell receptor (beta chain) was sequenced in a study of naive and memory T cell subsets (dated by TCRdb to 2017 to 2019). Study-level background: The figure summarizing these samples reported some ten blood donors, 7 tuberculin skin test biopsies and 3 saline control biopsies. PCR2 was typically performed as a SYBR Green qPCR that was stopped at a set threshold, although end-point PCR (around 6 cycles) could be used instead for low-input samples.

From a lookup of the germline V gene (reference sequence), CDR1 and CDR2 are SEHNR and FQNEAQ. From the cysteine up to the phenylalanine, the CDR3 has a length of 11 residues. CDR3 DNA is the only sequence kept; it has 33 bases, read in frame from the first base. The germline ends are 14 bases apart after V is trimmed by 5 bases and J by 15 bases. The library was generated by 5' RACE. The ligated cDNA was amplified in four rounds of PCR with nested alpha and beta constant region primers together with the SP2 primer. For the blood and skin samples, reverse transcription of TCR RNA was done with SuperScript IV along with alpha and beta constant region primers. An oligonucleotide carrying the Illumina SP2 primer and a UMI was ligated to the cDNA 3' end using T4 RNA ligase 1. To prevent hairpin formation, the 12-nucleotide UMI was made up of two random hexamers with an eight-base spacer between them. From the second PCR onward, TCR alpha and beta chain libraries were processed separately and dual indexed for multiplexing. After pooling, the indexed libraries were analyzed by capillary electrophoresis and sequenced on either an Illumina MiSeq or NextSeq. Libraries were spiked with PhiX DNA at about 5-7.5% so that base diversity was increased and cluster recognition was improved. In the paper's pipeline: UMIs were extracted from read 2 by Demultiplexor and combined with the TCR sequence from read 1, and reads were split according to sample indices. Decombinator identified V and J genes and V-J junctions and gave each TCR a five-part identifier that included V and J deletions. Collapsinator relied on UMIs to correct both sequencing errors and PCR amplification heterogeneity, producing a UMI-based abundance for each TCR. CDR3Translator turned identifiers into nucleotide sequence, translated the nucleotide sequence into amino acids, and pulled out CDR3 regions based on terminal motifs. Error-corrected counts of alpha and beta TCRs from blood and skin were compared after being normalized to the amount of input RNA. TCRdb ran its own pipeline on the public reads, namely fastp trimming at Q25 and MiXCR clone calling, and kept in-frame beta chains. Entries that share a CDR3 protein sequence are merged under the most common genes and DNA. The V and J calls come from TCRdb's annotation, not from the publication. Recorded for this sample are over 45,000 distinct CDR3 sequences; about 4.4% of them occurred a single time. The ten most abundant clones make up around 0.84% of the sample.

Beyond this particular receptor, the publication reports: The RNA-based method was acknowledged to be potentially sensitive to changes in TCR transcripts with T cell activation and differentiation.

This clonotype was detected ten times or more. Its antigen is not yet known. No quality values exist for individual bases; no much larger clone is one base distant. A robust, sensitive protocol for the amplification, sequencing and analysis of TCRs was described in the study, in which 3' ligation of a UMI-containing oligonucleotide to TCR cDNA was used. For whole blood analysis, roughly 2.4 ml of peripheral blood was drawn from adult healthy volunteers into Tempus tubes, and RNA was extracted according to the manufacturer's instructions. Before reverse transcription, total RNA that had not been cell sorted was treated with RQ1 DNase, with a target input of roughly 1 to 1,100 ng. Libraries were prepared from skin biopsies and whole blood so that pipeline robustness could be tested in samples in which T cells form a minority population.

The TCR comes from a female donor in good health. Recombination connected TRBV7-9 to TRBJ2-4; the D gene is perhaps TRBD2, from 6 matching bases. The DNA reads as follows: TGTGCCAGCAGCCGCGGGGACCCCTGGTACTTC. Protein translation: CASSRGDPWYF.